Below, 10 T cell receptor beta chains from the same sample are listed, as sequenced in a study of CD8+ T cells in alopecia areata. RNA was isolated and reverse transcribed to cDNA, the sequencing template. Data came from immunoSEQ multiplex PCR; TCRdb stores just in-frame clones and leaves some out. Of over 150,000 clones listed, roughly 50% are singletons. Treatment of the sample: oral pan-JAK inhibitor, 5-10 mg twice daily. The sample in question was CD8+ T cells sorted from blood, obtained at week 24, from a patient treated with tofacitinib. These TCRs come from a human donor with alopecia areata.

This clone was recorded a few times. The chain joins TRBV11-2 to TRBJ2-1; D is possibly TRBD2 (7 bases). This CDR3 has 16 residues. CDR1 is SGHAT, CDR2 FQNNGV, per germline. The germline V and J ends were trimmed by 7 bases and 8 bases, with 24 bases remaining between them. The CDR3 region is CASTLRPGGPGDEQFF. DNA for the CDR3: TGTGCCAGCACCCTTCGGCCGGGGGGCCCGGGAGATGAGCAGTTCTTC.

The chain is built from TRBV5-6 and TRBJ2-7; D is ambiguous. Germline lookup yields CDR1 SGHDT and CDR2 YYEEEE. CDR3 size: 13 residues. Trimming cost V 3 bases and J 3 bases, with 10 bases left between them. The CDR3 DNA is TGTGCCAGCAGCTCAGACCCTGTCTACGAGCAGTACTTC. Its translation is CASSSDPVYEQYF.

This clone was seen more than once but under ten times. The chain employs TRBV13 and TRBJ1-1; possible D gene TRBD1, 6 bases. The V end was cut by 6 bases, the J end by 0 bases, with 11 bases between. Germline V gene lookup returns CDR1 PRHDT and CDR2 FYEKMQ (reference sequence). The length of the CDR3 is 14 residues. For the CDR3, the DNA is TGTGCCAGCAGAGGGACAAGAATGAACACTGAAGCTTTCTTT. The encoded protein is CASRGTRMNTEAFF.

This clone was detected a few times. For the CDR3, the DNA is TGCAGCGTTTGGGGGGGCGAGAACACTGAAGCTTTCTTT. This codes for CSVWGGENTEAFF. V and J are TRBV29-1 and TRBJ1-1; TRBD1 might be the D (6 bases). In germline, CDR1 is SQVTM, CDR2 ANQGSEA. V lost 5 bases and J 1 base, leaving 11 bases between the germline ends. The CDR3 is 13 residues long.

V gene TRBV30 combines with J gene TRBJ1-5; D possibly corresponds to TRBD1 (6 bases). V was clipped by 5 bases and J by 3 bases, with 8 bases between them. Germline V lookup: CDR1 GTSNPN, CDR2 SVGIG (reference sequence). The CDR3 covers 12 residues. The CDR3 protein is CAWGGDNQPQHF. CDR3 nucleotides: TGTGCCTGGGGGGGCGACAATCAGCCCCAGCATTTT.

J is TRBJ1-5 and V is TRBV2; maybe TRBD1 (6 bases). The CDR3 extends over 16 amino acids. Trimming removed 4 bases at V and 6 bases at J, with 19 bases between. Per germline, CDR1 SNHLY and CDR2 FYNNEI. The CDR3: CASSGTGGAWGQPQHF. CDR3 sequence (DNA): TGTGCCAGCAGTGGGACCGGGGGGGCGTGGGGTCAGCCCCAGCATTTT.

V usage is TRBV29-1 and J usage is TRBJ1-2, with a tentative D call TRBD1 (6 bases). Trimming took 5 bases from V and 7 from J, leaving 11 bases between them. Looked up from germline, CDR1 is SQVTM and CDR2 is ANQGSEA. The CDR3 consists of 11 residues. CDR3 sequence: CSVPGAAGYTF. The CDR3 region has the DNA TGCAGCGTTCCAGGGGCCGCTGGCTACACCTTC.

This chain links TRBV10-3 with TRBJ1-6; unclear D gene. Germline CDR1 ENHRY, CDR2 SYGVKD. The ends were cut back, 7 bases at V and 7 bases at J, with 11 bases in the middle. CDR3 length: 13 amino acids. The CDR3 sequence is CAITRDGNSPLHF. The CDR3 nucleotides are TGTGCCATCACCCGAGATGGGAATTCACCCCTCCACTTT.

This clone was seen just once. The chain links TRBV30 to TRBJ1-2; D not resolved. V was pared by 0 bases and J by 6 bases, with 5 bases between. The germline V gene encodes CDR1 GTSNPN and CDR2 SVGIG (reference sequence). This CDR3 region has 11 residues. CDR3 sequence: CAWSVRDGYTF. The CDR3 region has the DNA TGTGCCTGGAGTGTACGCGATGGCTACACCTTC.

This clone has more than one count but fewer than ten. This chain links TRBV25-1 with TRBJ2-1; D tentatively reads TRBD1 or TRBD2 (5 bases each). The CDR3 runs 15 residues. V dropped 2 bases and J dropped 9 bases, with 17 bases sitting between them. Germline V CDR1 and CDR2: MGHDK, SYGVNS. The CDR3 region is CASSEGDRAIVEQFF. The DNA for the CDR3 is TGTGCCAGCAGTGAAGGGGACCGGGCTATTGTTGAGCAGTTCTTC.